This entry concerns a single T cell receptor (beta chain). Its antigen is not identified. Germline V gene lookup returns CDR1 SGHVS and CDR2 FNYEAQ. V was cut by 0 bases and J by 2 bases, with 9 bases left in between. CDR3 length: 15 residues. In the naive CD8 group, cells lacked CD45RO and were positively selected for CCR7, so terminally differentiated effector memory CD45RA+ cells were left out. Healthy HIV-negative adults with no recent acute infections or vaccinations were recruited as donors. This sample was taken from a study of shared clonotypes between healthy human individuals. Study-wide background: Per donor, three plates held CD4 naive cells, three held CD4 memory, two held CD8 naive and one held CD8 memory.

Overall study results and limits: The study generally estimated greater richness for naive than memory subsets. Rarefaction indicated that sorted-subset sequencing remained incomplete although depth was large.

Measured with immunoSEQ multiplex PCR; TCRdb has only the in-frame clones, and not every one. The table lists roughly 770,000 clones, just over 95% of them singletons. The sequencing sample was made of naive CD8+ T cells sorted from blood. The V and J genes are TRBV7-6 and TRBJ2-3, with D possibly matching TRBD2 (6 bases). The clonotype was recovered from a man aged 25-40 years in good health. DNA of the CDR3: TGTGCCAGCAGCTTAGCTAGCGGAATCACAGATACGCAGTATTTT. Protein product: CASSLASGITDTQYF.